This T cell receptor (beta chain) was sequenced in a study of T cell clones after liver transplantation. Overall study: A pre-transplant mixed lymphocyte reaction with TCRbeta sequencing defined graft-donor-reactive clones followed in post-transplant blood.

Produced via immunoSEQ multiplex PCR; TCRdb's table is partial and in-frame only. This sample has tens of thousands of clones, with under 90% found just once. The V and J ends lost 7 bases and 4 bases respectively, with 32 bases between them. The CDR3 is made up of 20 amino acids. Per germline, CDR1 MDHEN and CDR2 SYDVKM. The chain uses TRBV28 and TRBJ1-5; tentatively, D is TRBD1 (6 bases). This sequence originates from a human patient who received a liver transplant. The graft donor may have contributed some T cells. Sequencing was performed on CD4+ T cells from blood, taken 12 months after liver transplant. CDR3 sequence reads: CASTQRLQGWSTRGNQPQHF. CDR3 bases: TGTGCCAGCACCCAACGCCTACAGGGTTGGAGCACAAGAGGTAATCAGCCCCAGCATTTT.